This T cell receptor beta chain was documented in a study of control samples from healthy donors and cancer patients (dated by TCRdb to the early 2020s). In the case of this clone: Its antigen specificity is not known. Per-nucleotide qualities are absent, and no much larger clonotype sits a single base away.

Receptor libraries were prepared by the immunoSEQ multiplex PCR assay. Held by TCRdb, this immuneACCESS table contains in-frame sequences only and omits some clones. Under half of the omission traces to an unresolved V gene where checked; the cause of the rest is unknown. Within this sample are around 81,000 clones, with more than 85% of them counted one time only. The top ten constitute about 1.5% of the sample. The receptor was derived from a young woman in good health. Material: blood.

The base sequence is TGCGCCAGCAGCTTGGGGATTCGACACCAAGCTTTCTTT. The translation is CASSLGIRHQAFF. The V and J segments used are TRBV5-1 and TRBJ1-1, with no confident D gene call. As encoded in the germline V gene, CDR1 is SGHRS while CDR2 is YFSETQ. The CDR3 starts with the cysteine, ends with the phenylalanine, and has 13 residues. The kept DNA is CDR3 alone, 39 bases in frame from the first base. V and J are truncated by 0 bases and 9 bases respectively, leaving an intervening sequence of 12 bases.